The 14 T cell receptor beta chains below come from one sample, sequenced in a study of OX40 agonist ivuxolimab in advanced cancers. This table comes from immunoSEQ multiplex PCR, and its TCRdb copy is limited to in-frame clones, with some not included. This table has about 34,000 clones, approximately 82% appearing once. Material: CD4+ or CD8+ T cells sorted from blood, obtained in a trial of the OX40 agonist ivuxolimab. Every receptor here comes from an adult with an advanced solid tumor such as melanoma, head and neck, liver or kidney cancer.

V is TRBV9 and J is TRBJ1-6; D gene uncertain. Germline loops: CDR1 SGDLS, CDR2 YYNGEE. Trimming took off 3 bases at V and 9 bases at J, with 16 bases between the two ends. This CDR3 spans 15 amino acids. The CDR3 DNA reads as TGTGCCAGCAGCGGTCGGACGGTTGGGAGTTCACCCCTCCACTTT. This gives the protein CASSGRTVGSSPLHF.

The CDR3 bases are TGTGCCAGCAGTCTAGCTAACTATGGCTACACCTTC. Its protein is CASSLANYGYTF. This chain connects TRBV28 to TRBJ1-2; D remains unclear. Germline V gene lookup returns CDR1 MDHEN and CDR2 SYDVKM. This CDR3 has 12 amino acids. Trimming removed 5 bases from V and 0 bases from J, with 4 bases in between.

The chain employs TRBV29-1 and TRBJ2-2; D possibly corresponds to TRBD2 (5 bases). This CDR3 region has 12 residues. Germline V lookup: CDR1 SQVTM, CDR2 ANQGSEA. Trimming pared 6 bases from V and 6 bases from J, leaving 11 bases between. CDR3 in DNA: TGCAGCGTGGGAGAGCCACCCGGGGAGCTGTTTTTT. Amino acids: CSVGEPPGELFF.

This chain connects TRBV30 to TRBJ1-1; the D is unclear. Germline CDR1 is GTSNPN and CDR2 is SVGIG (reference sequence). Trimming stripped 8 bases from V and 1 base from J, with 17 bases between. The CDR3 has 14 amino acids. CDR3 DNA: TGTGCCCGCCCTCGGGGTGTTGGGAACACTGAAGCTTTCTTT. Residues: CARPRGVGNTEAFF.

This chain links TRBV7-6 with TRBJ2-2; D is unclear. This CDR3 comprises 16 residues. Germline assignment: CDR1 SGHVS and CDR2 FNYEAQ. Trimming removed 4 bases from V and 4 bases from J, with 16 bases in between. The CDR3 sequence: CASSSRPGISTGELFF. CDR3 coding DNA: TGTGCCAGCAGCTCCCGACCAGGAATAAGCACCGGGGAGCTGTTTTTT. Supplemented by reference TRBV7-6 and TRBJ2-2, the full variable domain reads GAGVSQSPRYKVTKRGQDVALRCDPISGHVSLYWYRQALGQGPEFLTYFNYEAQQDKSGLPNDRFSAERPEGSISTLTIQRTEQRDSAMYRCASSSRPGISTGELFFGEGSRLTVL.

The V and J genes are TRBV18 and TRBJ2-4, with 7 bases identical to TRBD1. The CDR3 extends over 16 amino acids. Looked up from germline, CDR1 is KGHSH and CDR2 is LQKENI. The junction had 6 bases not matched to a gene; V was cut back by 3 bases and J by 1 base. The CDR3 DNA follows: TGTGCCAGCTCACCCCAGAACAGGGGTGCCAAAAACATTCAGTACTTC. Translation: CASSPQNRGAKNIQYF.

The chain recombines TRBV28 with TRBJ2-7; either TRBD1 or TRBD2 may fit D (5 bases each). Germline values: CDR1 MDHEN, CDR2 SYDVKM. Trimming pared 5 bases from V and 5 bases from J, leaving 16 bases between. The CDR3 runs 14 residues. In nucleotides, the CDR3 is TGTGCCAGCAGTGGGGGACCCGTTGTACACGAGCAGTACTTC. Its translation is CASSGGPVVHEQYF.

The chain links TRBV10-2 to TRBJ2-1; 7 bases map to TRBD2. Germline CDR1 and CDR2: WSHSY and SAAADI. This CDR3 comprises 13 residues. Unmatched junction bases numbered 6, after V lost 8 bases and J lost 5 bases. The CDR3 sequence: CASRWAGDNEQFF. CDR3 coding DNA: TGCGCCAGCCGTTGGGCGGGGGACAATGAGCAGTTCTTC.

J is TRBJ1-3 and V is TRBV2; maybe TRBD1 (6 bases). The germline V gene has CDR1 SNHLY and CDR2 FYNNEI. The germline V and J ends were trimmed by 6 bases and 0 bases, with 15 bases remaining between them. CDR3 length equals 16 residues. This CDR3 reads CASSSTGRVSGNTIYF. The DNA for the CDR3 is TGTGCCAGCAGCTCGACAGGTCGTGTCTCTGGAAACACCATATATTTT.

The chain has TRBV6-1 and TRBJ1-5; 7 bases align to TRBD1. This CDR3 has 15 residues. The junction had 8 bases not matched to a gene; V was cut back by 6 bases and J by 3 bases. Looked up from germline, CDR1 is MNHNS and CDR2 is SASEGT. The CDR3: CASRSGQAFNQPQHF. For the CDR3, the DNA is TGTGCCAGCAGATCAGGACAGGCCTTCAATCAGCCCCAGCATTTT.

The chain is built from TRBV30 and TRBJ1-1; a weak D match, TRBD1 (5 bases). The V end was cut by 1 base, the J end by 5 bases, with 11 bases between. This CDR3 contains 13 residues. In germline, CDR1 is GTSNPN, CDR2 SVGIG (reference sequence). The CDR3: CAWSAGMWTEAFF. The CDR3 nucleotides are TGTGCCTGGAGTGCAGGGATGTGGACTGAAGCTTTCTTT.

The count of this clone is one. This chain joins TRBV29-1 and TRBJ2-1; maybe TRBD2 (7 bases). V was pared by 7 bases and J by 4 bases, with 17 bases between. The V gene's germline CDR1 is SQVTM and CDR2 ANQGSEA. The CDR3 contains 14 residues. The CDR3 loop is CSEGGLTDYNEQFF. CDR3 nucleotides: TGCAGCGAGGGGGGGTTGACGGATTACAATGAGCAGTTCTTC.

The V call is TRBV7-9, the J call TRBJ1-1; tentatively, D is TRBD1 (5 bases). The length of the CDR3 is 14 residues. Germline-derived CDR1 and CDR2 are SEHNR and FQNEAQ (reference sequence). The V end was cut by 5 bases, the J end by 0 bases, with 10 bases between. In DNA form, the CDR3 reads TGTGCCAGCAGCCCGGGACGGCTGAACACTGAAGCTTTCTTT. Protein sequence: CASSPGRLNTEAFF.

CDR3 sequence (DNA): TGTGCCAGCAGCTTCTCTGGACAGGGAAACACCGGGGAGCTGTTTTTT. Translated, it gives CASSFSGQGNTGELFF. The J gene is TRBJ2-2, the V gene TRBV12-1; the table names TRBD1, a call not compared with the DNA. TRBV12-1 is tagged as a pseudogene. CDR3 size: 16 residues.